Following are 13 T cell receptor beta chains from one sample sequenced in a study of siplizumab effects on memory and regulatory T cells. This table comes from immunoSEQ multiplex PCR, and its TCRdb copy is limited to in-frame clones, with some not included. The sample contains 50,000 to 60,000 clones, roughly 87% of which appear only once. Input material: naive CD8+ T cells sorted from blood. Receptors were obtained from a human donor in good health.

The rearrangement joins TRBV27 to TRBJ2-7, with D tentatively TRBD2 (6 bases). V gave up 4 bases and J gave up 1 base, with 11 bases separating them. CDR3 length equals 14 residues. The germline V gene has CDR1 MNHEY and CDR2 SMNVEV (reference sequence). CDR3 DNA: TGTGCCAGCAGTTGGGGGGTGGCTTCCTACGAGCAGTACTTC. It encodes CASSWGVASYEQYF.

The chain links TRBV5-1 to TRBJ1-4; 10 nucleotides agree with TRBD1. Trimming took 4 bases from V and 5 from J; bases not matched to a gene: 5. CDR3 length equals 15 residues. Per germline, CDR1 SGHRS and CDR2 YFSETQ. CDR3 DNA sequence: TGCGCCAGCAGCAGCTGGACAGGGGGGAATGAAAAACTGTTTTTT. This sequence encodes CASSSWTGGNEKLFF. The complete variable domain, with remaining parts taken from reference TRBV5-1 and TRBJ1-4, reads KAGVTQTPRYLIKTRGQQVTLSCSPISGHRSVSWYQQTPGQGLQFLFEYFSETQRNKGNFPGRFSGRQFSNSRSEMNVSTLELGDSALYLCASSSWTGGNEKLFFGSGTQLSVL.

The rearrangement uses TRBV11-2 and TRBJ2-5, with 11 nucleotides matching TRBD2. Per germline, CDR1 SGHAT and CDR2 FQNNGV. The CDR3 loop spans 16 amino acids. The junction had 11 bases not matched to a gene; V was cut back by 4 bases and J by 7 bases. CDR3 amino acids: CASSSPVTSGEGTQYF. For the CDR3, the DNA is TGTGCCAGCAGCTCCCCCGTGACTAGCGGGGAGGGGACCCAGTACTTC.

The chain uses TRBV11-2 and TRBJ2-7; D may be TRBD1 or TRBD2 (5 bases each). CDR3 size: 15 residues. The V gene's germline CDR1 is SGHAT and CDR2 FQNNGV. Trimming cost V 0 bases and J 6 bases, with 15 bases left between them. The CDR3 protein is CASSLEADILGEQYF. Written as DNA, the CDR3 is TGTGCCAGCAGCTTAGAAGCGGACATATTGGGCGAGCAGTACTTC.

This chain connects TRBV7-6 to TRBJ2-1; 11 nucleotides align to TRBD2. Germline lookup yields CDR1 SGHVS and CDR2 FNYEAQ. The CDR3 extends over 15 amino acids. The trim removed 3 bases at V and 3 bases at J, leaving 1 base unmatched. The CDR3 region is CASSFTSGGYNEQFF. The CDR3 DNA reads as TGTGCCAGCAGCTTCACTAGCGGGGGCTACAATGAGCAGTTCTTC.

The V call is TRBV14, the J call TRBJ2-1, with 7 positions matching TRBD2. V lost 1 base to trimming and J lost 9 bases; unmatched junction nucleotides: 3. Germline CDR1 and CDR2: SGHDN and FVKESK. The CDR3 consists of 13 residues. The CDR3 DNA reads TGTGCCAGCAGCCAAGGCGGGAGTTCTGAGCAGTTCTTC. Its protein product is CASSQGGSSEQFF.

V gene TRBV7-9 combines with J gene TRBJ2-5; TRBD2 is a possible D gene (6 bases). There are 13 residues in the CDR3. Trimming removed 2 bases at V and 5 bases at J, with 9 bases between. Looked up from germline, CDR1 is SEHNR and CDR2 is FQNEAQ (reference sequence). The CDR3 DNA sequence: TGTGCCAGCAGCTTAACTAGCTCTGAGACCCAGTACTTC. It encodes CASSLTSSETQYF.

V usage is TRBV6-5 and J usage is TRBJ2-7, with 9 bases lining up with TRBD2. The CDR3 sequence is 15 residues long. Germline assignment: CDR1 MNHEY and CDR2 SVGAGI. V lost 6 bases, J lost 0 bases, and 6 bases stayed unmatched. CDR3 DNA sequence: TGTGCCAGCAGCATACTAGCGGGTCGCTCCTACGAGCAGTACTTC. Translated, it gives CASSILAGRSYEQYF.

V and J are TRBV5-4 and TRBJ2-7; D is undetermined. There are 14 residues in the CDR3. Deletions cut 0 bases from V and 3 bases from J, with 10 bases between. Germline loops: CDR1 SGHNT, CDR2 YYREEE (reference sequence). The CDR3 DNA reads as TGTGCCAGCAGCTTGGGGACCTATAGCTACGAGCAGTACTTC. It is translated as CASSLGTYSYEQYF.

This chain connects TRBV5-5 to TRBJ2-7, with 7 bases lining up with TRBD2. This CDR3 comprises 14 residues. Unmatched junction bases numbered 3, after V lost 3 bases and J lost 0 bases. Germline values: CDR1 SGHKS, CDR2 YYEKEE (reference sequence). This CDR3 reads CASSSSGASYEQYF. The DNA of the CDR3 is TGTGCCAGCAGCTCCAGCGGGGCCTCCTACGAGCAGTACTTC. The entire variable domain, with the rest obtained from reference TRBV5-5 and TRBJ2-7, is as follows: DAGVTQSPTHLIKTRGQQVTLRCSPISGHKSVSWYQQVLGQGPQFIFQYYEKEERGRGNFPDRFSARQFPNYSSELNVNALLLGDSALYLCASSSSGASYEQYFGPGTRLTVT.

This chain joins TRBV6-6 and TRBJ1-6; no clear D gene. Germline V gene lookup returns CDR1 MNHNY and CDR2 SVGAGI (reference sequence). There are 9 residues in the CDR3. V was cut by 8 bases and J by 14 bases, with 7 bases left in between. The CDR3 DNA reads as TGTGCCAGCGGCGTCACCCTCCACTTT. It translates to CASGVTLHF.

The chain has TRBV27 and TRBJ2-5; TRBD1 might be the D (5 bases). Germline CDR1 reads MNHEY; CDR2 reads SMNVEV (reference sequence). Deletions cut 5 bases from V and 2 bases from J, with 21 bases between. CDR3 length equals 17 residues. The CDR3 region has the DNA TGTGCCAGCAGTCCCCTGGCCAAGGGGCTATGGCAAGAGACCCAGTACTTC. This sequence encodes CASSPLAKGLWQETQYF.

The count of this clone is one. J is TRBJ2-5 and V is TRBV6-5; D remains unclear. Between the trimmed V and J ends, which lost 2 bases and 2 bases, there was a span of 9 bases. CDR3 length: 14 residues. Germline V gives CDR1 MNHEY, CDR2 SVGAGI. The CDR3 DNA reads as TGTGCCAGCAGTTACCTCAGGCAGCAAGAGACCCAGTACTTC. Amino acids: CASSYLRQQETQYF.